This TCR beta chain was documented in a study of T cell repertoires in cytomegalovirus infection. This clonotype was seen ten or more times. Germline V lookup: CDR1 SEHNR, CDR2 FQNEAQ (reference sequence). The length of the CDR3 is 15 residues. The ends were cut back, 7 bases at V and 6 bases at J, with 16 bases in the middle. One entry per CDR3 protein results from TCRdb running MiXCR on the reads. The sample lists a few hundred thousand distinct CDR3 sequences; about a sixth were seen once. The clonotype comes from a human donor in good health (CMV status not recorded). Some clones in this sample may be carry-over from other donors' samples. Specimen: PBMCs. The genes are TRBV7-9 and TRBJ1-6; a weak D match, TRBD1 (5 bases). The CDR3 sequence: CASTQVWGRNSPLHF. The CDR3 nucleotides read TGTGCCAGCACCCAAGTGTGGGGCCGTAATTCACCCCTCCACTTT. The whole variable domain, remainder taken from reference TRBV7-9 and TRBJ1-6, is DTGVSQNPRHKITKRGQNVTFRCDPISEHNRLYWYRQTLGQGPEFLTYFQNEAQLEKSRLLSDRFSAERPKGSFSTLEIQRTEQGDSAMYLCASTQVWGRNSPLHFGNGTRLTVT.